The rows below give T cell receptor beta chains drawn from one sample of a study of OX40 agonist ivuxolimab in advanced cancers. Assay: immunoSEQ multiplex PCR; the TCRdb copy retains only in-frame clones and omits some. Seen here are 35,000 to 40,000 clones, nearly 90% observed once, and the top ten hold around 40%. The sample was CD4+ or CD8+ T cells sorted from blood, taken in a trial of the OX40 agonist ivuxolimab. The receptors stem from an adult with an advanced solid tumor such as melanoma, head and neck, liver or kidney cancer. The CDR3 runs from the conserved cysteine through the conserved F or W. Fields, in order: D gene, J gene, clone size, V gene, CDR3 protein, CDR3 DNA. A D gene is named only where the DNA matches it firmly. For some rows the clone size is stated as once, few or many, or as a class when expanded; others skip it.

>.|TRBJ2-7|.|TRBV7-9
CASSRQGGYEQYF
TGTGCCAGCAGCCGACAGGGAGGATACGAGCAGTACTTC
>TRBD1|TRBJ1-2|.|TRBV5-5
CASSSPPGGDRVYGYTF
TGTGCCAGCAGCTCGCCCCCGGGGGGGGACAGGGTATATGGCTACACCTTC
>.|TRBJ1-5|.|TRBV19
CAVGLSSSNQPQHF
TGTGCCGTGGGGTTAAGCAGTAGCAATCAGCCCCAGCATTTT
>.|TRBJ2-7|.|TRBV9
CASSVAGGGEQYF
TGTGCCAGCAGCGTAGCAGGTGGGGGGGAGCAGTACTTC
>.|TRBJ2-5|.|TRBV11-2
CASSSSGVLGETQYF
TGTGCCAGCAGCTCATCGGGGGTCCTCGGAGAGACCCAGTACTTC
>TRBD1|TRBJ2-7|.|TRBV9
CASSVYGTGDEQYF
TGTGCCAGCAGCGTATACGGGACAGGGGACGAGCAGTACTTC
>TRBD1|TRBJ2-7|.|TRBV5-5
CASSPGQGSPGVTYEQYF
TGTGCCAGCAGCCCGGGACAGGGAAGCCCTGGAGTGACCTACGAGCAGTACTTC
>TRBD1|TRBJ2-7|.|TRBV13
CASSPPVGQGAREQYF
TGTGCCAGCAGCCCCCCGGTTGGACAGGGGGCGCGAGAGCAGTACTTC
>.|TRBJ1-1|.|TRBV5-1
CASSLDRNTEAFF
TGCGCCAGCAGCTTGGACAGGAACACTGAAGCTTTCTTT
>.|TRBJ2-7|once|TRBV4-3
CASSQGTGSGEQYF
TGCGCCAGCAGCCAAGGGACCGGGTCGGGGGAGCAGTACTTC
>.|TRBJ1-5|.|TRBV9
CASSVGSGGNQPQHF
TGTGCCAGCAGCGTAGGCTCGGGCGGCAATCAGCCCCAGCATTTT
>.|TRBJ2-7|.|TRBV13
CASSGSYEQYF
TGTGCCAGCAGCGGCTCCTACGAGCAGTACTTC
>TRBD1|TRBJ2-2|.|TRBV7-7
CASRTGVLNTGELFF
TGTGCCAGCAGGACAGGGGTCCTGAACACCGGGGAGCTGTTTTTT
>TRBD2|TRBJ2-3|.|TRBV10-2
CASGKRGSLLTDTQYF
TGCGCCAGCGGAAAGCGGGGGAGTTTACTCACAGATACGCAGTATTTT
>.|TRBJ1-2|.|TRBV19
CASSMWAGSFYGYTF
TGTGCCAGTAGTATGTGGGCAGGGTCCTTCTATGGCTACACCTTC
>.|TRBJ1-6|.|TRBV9
CASSPGGLDLHF
TGTGCCAGCAGCCCCGGGGGTTTGGACCTCCACTTT
>.|TRBJ2-3|.|TRBV9
CASSDHLGTDTQYF
TGTGCCAGCAGCGACCATTTGGGCACAGATACGCAGTATTTT
>.|TRBJ2-5|.|TRBV29-1
CSVNSGETQYF
TGCAGCGTTAACAGTGGGGAGACCCAGTACTTC
>.|TRBJ1-2|.|TRBV6-5
CASSYQGGDYGYTF
TGTGCCAGCAGTTACCAGGGAGGAGACTATGGCTACACCTTC
>TRBD1|TRBJ2-3|.|TRBV9
CASSVTTGGVNTDTQYF
TGTGCCAGCAGCGTAACCACAGGGGGCGTCAACACAGATACGCAGTATTTT
>.|TRBJ2-7|.|TRBV19
CASSLTGGTYEQYF
TGTGCCAGTAGTCTTACGGGCGGGACCTACGAGCAGTACTTC
>TRBD2|TRBJ2-1|.|TRBV7-2
CASSSGGLGDNEQFF
TGTGCCAGCAGCTCAGGCGGACTAGGGGACAATGAGCAGTTCTTC
>.|TRBJ1-6|.|TRBV7-9
CASEEEFFSPLHF
TGTGCCAGCGAGGAAGAATTCTTTTCACCCCTCCACTTT
>.|TRBJ1-2|medium-sized|TRBV28
CASSGTDDGYTF
TGTGCCAGCAGTGGGACGGACGATGGCTACACCTTC
>.|TRBJ1-5|.|TRBV5-3
CARSHPGRCNQPQHF
TGTGCCAGAAGCCACCCAGGGCGGTGCAATCAGCCCCAGCATTTT
>.|TRBJ1-2|once|TRBV29-1
CSVLHLKAALRAGYTF
TGCAGCGTTCTCCACCTAAAGGCGGCCCTCCGCGCCGGCTACACCTTC
>.|TRBJ2-7|.|TRBV6-6
CASSYLRDGRDYEQYF
TGTGCCAGCAGTTACCTTAGGGACGGAAGAGACTACGAGCAGTACTTC
>.|TRBJ2-5|.|TRBV7-8
CASSLGVQGGETQYF
TGTGCCAGCAGCTTAGGAGTACAGGGTGGAGAGACCCAGTACTTC
>.|TRBJ1-1|.|TRBV27
CASSSPLGGTEAFF
TGTGCCAGCAGCTCCCCTCTGGGAGGTACTGAAGCTTTCTTT
>.|TRBJ2-5|.|TRBV7-9
CASSQEWGEETQYF
TGTGCCAGCAGCCAGGAGTGGGGGGAAGAGACCCAGTACTTC
>.|TRBJ2-7|.|TRBV7-2
CASSLSVYEQYF
TGTGCCAGCAGCTTATCCGTCTACGAGCAGTACTTC
>TRBD1|TRBJ2-7|.|TRBV5-6
CASSGGWTGLSYEQYF
TGTGCCAGCAGCGGAGGCTGGACAGGTCTTTCCTACGAGCAGTACTTC
>TRBD1|TRBJ1-1|.|TRBV9
CASSASRDRAYMNTEAFF
TGTGCCAGCAGCGCGTCCCGGGACAGGGCCTACATGAACACTGAAGCTTTCTTT
>.|TRBJ1-1|.|TRBV28
CASSFLWGNTEAFF
TGTGCCAGCAGTTTTCTCTGGGGGAACACTGAAGCTTTCTTT
>.|TRBJ2-7|.|TRBV27
CASGLYGPSYEQYF
TGTGCCAGCGGCCTATACGGACCCTCCTACGAGCAGTACTTC
>.|TRBJ2-7|.|TRBV7-9
CASSGQEFPSYEQYF
TGTGCCAGCAGCGGCCAGGAATTTCCCTCCTACGAGCAGTACTTC
>.|TRBJ2-3|.|TRBV5-6
CASSLESDTQYF
TGTGCCAGCAGCTTGGAGTCTGATACGCAGTATTTT
>.|TRBJ2-7|.|TRBV19
CASSTTDGEEQYF
TGTGCCAGTAGTACCACAGACGGAGAAGAGCAGTACTTC
>.|TRBJ2-5|.|TRBV9
CASSAGLITETQYF
TGTGCCAGCAGCGCAGGGCTCATAACGGAGACCCAGTACTTC
>TRBD1|TRBJ2-1|.|TRBV28
CASRITGEVLGSYNEQFF
TGTGCCAGCAGGATTACAGGGGAAGTCTTAGGATCCTACAATGAGCAGTTCTTC
>TRBD2|TRBJ2-1|.|TRBV4-1
CASMPEGLAGGNNEQFF
TGCGCCAGCATGCCCGAGGGACTAGCGGGGGGTAACAATGAGCAGTTCTTC
>TRBD1|TRBJ2-7|.|TRBV27
CASSSPGQGYEQYF
TGTGCCAGCAGTTCCCCGGGACAGGGGTATGAGCAGTACTTC